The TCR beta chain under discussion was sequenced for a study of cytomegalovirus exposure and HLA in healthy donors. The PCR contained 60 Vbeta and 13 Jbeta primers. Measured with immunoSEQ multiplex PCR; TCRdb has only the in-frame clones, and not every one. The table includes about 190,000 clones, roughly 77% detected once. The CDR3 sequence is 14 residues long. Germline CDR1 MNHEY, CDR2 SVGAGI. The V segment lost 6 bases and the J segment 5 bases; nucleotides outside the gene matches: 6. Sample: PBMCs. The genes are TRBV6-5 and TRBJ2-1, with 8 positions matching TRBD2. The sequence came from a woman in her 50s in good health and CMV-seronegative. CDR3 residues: CASRGLDPHNEQFF. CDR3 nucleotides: TGTGCCAGCAGGGGACTAGACCCCCACAATGAGCAGTTCTTC.